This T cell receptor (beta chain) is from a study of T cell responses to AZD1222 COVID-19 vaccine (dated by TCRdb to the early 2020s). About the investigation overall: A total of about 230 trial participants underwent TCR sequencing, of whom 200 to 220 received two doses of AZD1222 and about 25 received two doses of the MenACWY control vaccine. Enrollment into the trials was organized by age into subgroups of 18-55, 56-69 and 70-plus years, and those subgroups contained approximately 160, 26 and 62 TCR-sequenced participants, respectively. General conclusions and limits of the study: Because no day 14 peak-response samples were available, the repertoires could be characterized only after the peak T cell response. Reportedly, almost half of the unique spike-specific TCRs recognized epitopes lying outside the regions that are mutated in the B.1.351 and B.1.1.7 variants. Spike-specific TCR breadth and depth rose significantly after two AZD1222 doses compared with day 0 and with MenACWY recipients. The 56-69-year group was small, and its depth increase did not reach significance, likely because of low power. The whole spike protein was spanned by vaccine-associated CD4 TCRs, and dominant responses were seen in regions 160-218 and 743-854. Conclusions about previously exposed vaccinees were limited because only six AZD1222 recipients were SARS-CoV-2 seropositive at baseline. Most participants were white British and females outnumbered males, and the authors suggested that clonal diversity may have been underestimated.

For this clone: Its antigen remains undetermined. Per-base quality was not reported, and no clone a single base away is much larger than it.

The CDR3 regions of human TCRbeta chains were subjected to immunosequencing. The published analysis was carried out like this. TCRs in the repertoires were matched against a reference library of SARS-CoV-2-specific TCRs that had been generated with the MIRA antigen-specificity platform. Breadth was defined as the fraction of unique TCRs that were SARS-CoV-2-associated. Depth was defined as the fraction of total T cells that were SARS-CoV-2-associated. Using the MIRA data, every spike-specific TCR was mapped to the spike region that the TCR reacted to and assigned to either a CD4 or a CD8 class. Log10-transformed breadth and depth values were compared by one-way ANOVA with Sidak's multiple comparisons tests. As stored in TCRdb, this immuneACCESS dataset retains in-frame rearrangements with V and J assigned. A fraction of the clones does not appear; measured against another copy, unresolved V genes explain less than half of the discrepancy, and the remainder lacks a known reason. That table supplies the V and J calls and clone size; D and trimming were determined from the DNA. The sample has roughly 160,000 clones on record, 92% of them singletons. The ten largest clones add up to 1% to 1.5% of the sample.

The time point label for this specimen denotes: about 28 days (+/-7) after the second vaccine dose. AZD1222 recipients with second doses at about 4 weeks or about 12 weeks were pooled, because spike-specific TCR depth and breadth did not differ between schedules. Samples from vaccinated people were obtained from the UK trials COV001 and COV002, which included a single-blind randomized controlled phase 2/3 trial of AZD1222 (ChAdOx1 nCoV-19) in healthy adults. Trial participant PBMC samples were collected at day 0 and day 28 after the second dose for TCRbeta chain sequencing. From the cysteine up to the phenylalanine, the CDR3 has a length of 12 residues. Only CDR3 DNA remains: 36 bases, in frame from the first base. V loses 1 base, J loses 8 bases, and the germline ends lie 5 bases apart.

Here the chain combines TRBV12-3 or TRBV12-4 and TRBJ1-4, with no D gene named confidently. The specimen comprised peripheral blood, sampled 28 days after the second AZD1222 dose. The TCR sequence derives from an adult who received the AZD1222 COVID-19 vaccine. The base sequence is TGTGCCAGCAGTTTAGTTAGGGAAAAACTGTTTTTT. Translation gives CASSLVREKLFF.